This T cell receptor beta chain emerged from a study of T cell repertoires in cytomegalovirus infection. Study-wide background: Used in the study were CMV epitopes, some recently identified and HLA-C-restricted, others well-studied and HLA-B-restricted. Indicated by public TCR beta signatures were CMV infection and matching HLA type.

TCRdb re-analysed the reads in MiXCR, keeping a single row per CDR3 protein. The repertoire consists of about half a million distinct CDR3 sequences, with 30% to 40% occurring once and the leading ten covering under 20%. V gave up 5 bases and J gave up 4 bases, with 17 bases separating them. CDR3 length equals 15 residues. The germline gives CDR1 ENHRY, CDR2 SYGVKD. Findings and caveats of the study: There were carriers of CMV plus the relevant HLA, and cumulative public TCR beta family frequency identified them. The ex vivo response showed dominance by HLA-C-restricted CMV-specific TCR beta clonotypes.

This clonotype was seen just once. As yet, its antigen is unknown. V gene TRBV10-3 combines with J gene TRBJ1-1, with D possibly being TRBD1 (5 bases). The sequence derives from a human donor in good health (CMV status not recorded). Some clones in this sample may be carry-over from other donors' samples. The sample was cultured PBMCs, taken from culture after CMV antigen stimulation. CDR3 protein: CAISQGRVLGTEAFF. CDR3 DNA sequence: TGTGCCATCAGTCAGGGAAGGGTTCTCGGCACTGAAGCTTTCTTT.